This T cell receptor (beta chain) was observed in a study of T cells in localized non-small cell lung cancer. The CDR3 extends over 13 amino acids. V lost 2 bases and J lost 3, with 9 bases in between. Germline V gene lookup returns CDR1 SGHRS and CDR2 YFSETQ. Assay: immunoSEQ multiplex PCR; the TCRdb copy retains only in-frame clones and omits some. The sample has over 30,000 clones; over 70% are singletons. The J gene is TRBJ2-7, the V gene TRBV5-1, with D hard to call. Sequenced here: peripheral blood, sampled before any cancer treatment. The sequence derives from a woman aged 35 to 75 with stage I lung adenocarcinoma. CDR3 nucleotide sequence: TGCGCCAGCAGCTTCGGGCAAAACTACGAGCAGTACTTC. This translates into CASSFGQNYEQYF.